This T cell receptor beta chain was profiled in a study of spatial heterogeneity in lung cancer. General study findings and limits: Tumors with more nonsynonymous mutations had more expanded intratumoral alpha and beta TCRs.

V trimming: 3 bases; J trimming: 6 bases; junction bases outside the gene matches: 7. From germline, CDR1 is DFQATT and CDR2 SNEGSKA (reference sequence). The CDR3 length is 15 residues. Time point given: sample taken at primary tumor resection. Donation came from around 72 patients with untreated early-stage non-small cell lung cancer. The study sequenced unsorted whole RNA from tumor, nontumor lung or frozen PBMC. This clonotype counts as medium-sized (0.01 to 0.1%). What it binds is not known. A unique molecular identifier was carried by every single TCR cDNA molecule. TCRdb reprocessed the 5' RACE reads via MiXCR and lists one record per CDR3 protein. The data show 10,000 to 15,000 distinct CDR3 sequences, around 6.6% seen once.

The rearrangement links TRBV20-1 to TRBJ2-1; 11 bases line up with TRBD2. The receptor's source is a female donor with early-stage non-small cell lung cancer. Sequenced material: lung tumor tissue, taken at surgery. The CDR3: CSASRRGTSGNEQFF. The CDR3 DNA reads TGCAGTGCTAGTCGGAGGGGGACTAGCGGCAATGAGCAGTTCTTC.